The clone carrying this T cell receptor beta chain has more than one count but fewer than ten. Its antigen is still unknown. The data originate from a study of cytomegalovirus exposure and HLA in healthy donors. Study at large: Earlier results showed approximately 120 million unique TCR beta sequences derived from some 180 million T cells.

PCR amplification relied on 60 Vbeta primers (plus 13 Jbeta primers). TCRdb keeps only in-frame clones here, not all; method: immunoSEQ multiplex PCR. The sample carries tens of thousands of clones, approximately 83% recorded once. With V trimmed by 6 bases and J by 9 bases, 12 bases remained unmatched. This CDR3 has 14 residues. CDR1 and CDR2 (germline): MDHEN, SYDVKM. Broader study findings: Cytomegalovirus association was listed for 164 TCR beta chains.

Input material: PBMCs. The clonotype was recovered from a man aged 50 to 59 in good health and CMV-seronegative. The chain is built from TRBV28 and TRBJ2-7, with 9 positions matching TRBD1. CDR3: CASRHGNRGRGQYF. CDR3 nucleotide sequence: TGTGCCAGCAGACACGGGAACAGGGGGCGAGGGCAGTACTTC.